This T cell receptor (beta chain) was captured in a study of T cell responses to AZD1222 COVID-19 vaccine. Study-wide results and limits: Repertoire sampling occurred only after the peak T cell response. The CD4 TCRs associated with vaccination extended across spike and predominated at 160-218 and 743-854.

The CDR3 spans 15 residues. The germline CDR1 and CDR2 sequences are LNHDA and SQIVND (reference sequence). V lost 3 bases and J 0 bases, leaving 10 bases between the germline ends. Concerning this clone: Its antigen is unknown.

Method: immunoSEQ multiplex PCR; TCRdb's copy keeps in-frame clones and lacks some. The sample carries roughly 110,000 clones, about 93% recorded once. Pooled in the analysis were second doses at about 4 or about 12 weeks. This chain links TRBV19 with TRBJ2-3, with D uncertain. The source is an adult who received the AZD1222 COVID-19 vaccine. The sample was peripheral blood, taken 28 days after the second AZD1222 dose. CDR3 bases: TGTGCCAGTAGTATGGGCTCGACTAGCACAGATACGCAGTATTTT. Its protein is CASSMGSTSTDTQYF.